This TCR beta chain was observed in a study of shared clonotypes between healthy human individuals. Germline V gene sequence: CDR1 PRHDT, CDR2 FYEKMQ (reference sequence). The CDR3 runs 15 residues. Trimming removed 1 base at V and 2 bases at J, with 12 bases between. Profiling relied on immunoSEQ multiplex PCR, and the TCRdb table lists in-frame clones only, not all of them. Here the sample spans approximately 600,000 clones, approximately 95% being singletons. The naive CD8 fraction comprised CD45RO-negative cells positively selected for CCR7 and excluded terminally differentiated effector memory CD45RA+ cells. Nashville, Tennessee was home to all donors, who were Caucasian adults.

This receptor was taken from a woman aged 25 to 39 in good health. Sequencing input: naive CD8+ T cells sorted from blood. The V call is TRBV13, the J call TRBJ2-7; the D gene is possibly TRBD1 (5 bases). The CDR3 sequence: CASSLALGPAYEQYF. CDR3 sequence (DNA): TGTGCCAGCAGCTTAGCTCTGGGGCCCGCCTACGAGCAGTACTTC.